This is a list of T cell receptor beta chains from one sample in a study of blood T cells in healthy people across ages. TCRdb fed the 5' RACE reads into MiXCR, producing one record per CDR3 protein. The repertoire includes approximately 810,000 distinct CDR3 sequences, approximately 35% of them detected once, and roughly 13% sits in the top ten. Material for sequencing was blood. These receptors all come from a young man in good health. CDR3s include the opening cysteine and the closing phenylalanine or tryptophan. The order of the fields is clone size, J gene, D gene, V gene, CDR3 DNA, CDR3 protein. The D gene is left open where the match is weak. Rows give clone size only sometimes, using once, few, many, or a class for an expanded clone.

NA TRBJ2-1 NA TRBV20-1 TGCAGTGCTGTTAACGGATTTCCGAACAATGAGCAGTTCTTC CSAVNGFPNNEQFF
few TRBJ2-1 NA TRBV3-1 TGTGCCAGCAGCCAAGAGTGGGCGGGGGCGCTTAGATACAATGAGCAGTTCTTC CASSQEWAGALRYNEQFF
few TRBJ1-1 TRBD1 TRBV7-3 TGTGCCAGCAGCTTAACTACAGGGGGCGTCGACACTGAAGCTTTCTTT CASSLTTGGVDTEAFF
few TRBJ1-1 NA TRBV4-1 TGCGCCAGCAGCCAAGTGGCTTCGAACACTGAAGCTTTCTTT CASSQVASNTEAFF
NA TRBJ2-3 NA TRBV29-1 TGCAGCGTTTTTGACGCAGATACGCAGTATTTT CSVFDADTQYF
NA TRBJ2-7 NA TRBV4-3 TGCGCCAGCAGCCAGGGACAAAGGAACGAGCAGTACTTC CASSQGQRNEQYF
few TRBJ1-2 NA TRBV4-3 TGCGCCAGCAGCCAAGAGGTGGACCAGGGAGTCTATGGCTACACCTTC CASSQEVDQGVYGYTF
NA TRBJ2-5 NA TRBV3-1 TGTGCCAGCAGCCAAGATTGGACTGGTAAAGAGACCCAGTACTTC CASSQDWTGKETQYF
NA TRBJ1-5 NA TRBV10-2 TGCGCCAGCAGTGACAGGAATCGCAATCAGCCCCAGCATTTT CASSDRNRNQPQHF
NA TRBJ1-5 TRBD1 TRBV6-5 TGTGCCAGTACGACAGGGGTGGGTAATCAGCCCCAGCATTTT CASTTGVGNQPQHF
NA TRBJ1-2 NA TRBV4-2 TGTGCCAGCAGCCAAGTATCACAGGGAGCAACTAACTATGGCTACACCTTC CASSQVSQGATNYGYTF
NA TRBJ2-5 TRBD1 TRBV3-1 TGTGCCAGCAGCCAAGAAGCGCGACAGGGGAACCAAGAGACCCAGTACTTC CASSQEARQGNQETQYF
NA TRBJ2-5 TRBD1 TRBV7-2 TGTGCCAGCAGCTTAGAGACAGGGATGGAGACCCAGTACTTC CASSLETGMETQYF
few TRBJ2-3 TRBD1 TRBV2 TGTGCCAGCGCAGGACAGGGGGTAGTGGGTAGGGCGCAGTATTTT CASAGQGVVGRAQYF
NA TRBJ1-1 NA TRBV7-2 TGTGCCAGCGGCTTAGCGCAGGTGAAGAACACTGAAGCTTTCTTT CASGLAQVKNTEAFF
many TRBJ2-5 NA TRBV7-2 TGTGCCAGCAGTCCAACTCCATACCAAGAGACCCAGTACTTC CASSPTPYQETQYF
NA TRBJ2-7 TRBD2 TRBV20-1 TGCAGTGCTAGAGATCCCAGGGCACTAGCGCTTTACAATGAGCAGTACTTC CSARDPRALALYNEQYF
NA TRBJ1-5 NA TRBV20-1 TGCAGTGCTAGAGGACGCGGCCAACAGCATTTT CSARGRGQQHF
many TRBJ2-4 TRBD1 TRBV12-3/TRBV12-4 TGTGCCAGCAGTGCGACAGGACAGGGGTCCAGCATTCAGTACTTC CASSATGQGSSIQYF
few TRBJ2-6 NA TRBV10-3 TGTGCCATCAGTGACGGGGGAAGCTCTGGGGCCAACGTCCTGACTTTC CAISDGGSSGANVLTF
NA TRBJ2-1 TRBD2 TRBV4-1 TGCGCCAGCAGCCAAGACCTAGCGGTGATCTCCTACAATGAGCAGTTCTTC CASSQDLAVISYNEQFF
NA TRBJ1-5 NA TRBV12-3/TRBV12-4 TGTGCCAGCAGGCTCACCAAAAATAGCAATCAGCCCCAGCATTTT CASRLTKNSNQPQHF
many TRBJ2-1 NA TRBV7-2 TGTGCCAGCAGCTTGGTCTTTAACAATGAGCAGTTCTTC CASSLVFNNEQFF
many TRBJ2-4 NA TRBV29-1 TGCAGCGCCCTCCCGAACTCAAAAAACATTCAGTACTTC CSALPNSKNIQYF
few TRBJ1-2 NA TRBV4-1 TGCGCCAGCAGCCAAGGCGGGACATTCTATGGCTACACCTTC CASSQGGTFYGYTF
NA TRBJ1-1 NA TRBV7-9 TGTGCCAGCAGATTTGGTGGGAGCACTGAAGCTTTCTTT CASRFGGSTEAFF
NA TRBJ1-5 TRBD1 TRBV20-1 TGCAGTGCTAGCTTCGGGACAGGGGATCAGCCCCAGCATTTT CSASFGTGDQPQHF
few TRBJ1-6 NA TRBV7-2 TGTGCCACCAGGCGGGGGACTAATAATTCACCCCTCCACTTT CATRRGTNNSPLHF
NA TRBJ1-4 NA TRBV12-3/TRBV12-4 TGTGCCAGCGGTTTGGTACAGGGCCTTGCAACTAATGAAAAACTGTTTTTT CASGLVQGLATNEKLFF
NA TRBJ2-5 NA TRBV6-1 TGTGCCAGCAGCTTCCGGCGGGACACAGCGCCAGGTCAAGAGACCCAGTACTTC CASSFRRDTAPGQETQYF
few TRBJ1-5 TRBD1 TRBV28 TGTGCCAGCAGTTTCTCAGGACAGGGGGATCAGCCCCAGCATTTT CASSFSGQGDQPQHF
NA TRBJ2-6 NA TRBV7-3 TGTGCCAGCAGCGAGCAGGGAAGTGGGGCCAACATCCTGACTTTC CASSEQGSGANILTF
few TRBJ1-1 NA TRBV5-6 TGTGCCAGCAGCCCGGCGGGGGTGACTGAAGCTTTCTTT CASSPAGVTEAFF
NA TRBJ1-2 NA TRBV12-3/TRBV12-4 TGTGCCAGCAGTTTCTCGGGAACCTATGGCTACACCTTC CASSFSGTYGYTF
many TRBJ2-3 NA TRBV12-3/TRBV12-4 TGTGCCAGCAGTTTAGCGAAGGGGACGGATACGCAGTATTTT CASSLAKGTDTQYF
NA TRBJ2-1 TRBD1 TRBV6-6 TGTGCCAGGGGGAGGCAGGGGGCGATTGAGCAGTTCTTC CARGRQGAIEQFF
NA TRBJ2-1 NA TRBV6-2/TRBV6-3 TGTGCCAGCAGTTATCAAGGGTTCACGTCCGATGAGCAGTTCTTC CASSYQGFTSDEQFF
few TRBJ1-1 NA TRBV15 TGTGCCACCAGCAGAGGACGGAAAGCTTTCTTT CATSRGRKAFF
NA TRBJ1-5 NA TRBV12-3/TRBV12-4 TGTACCAGCAGTTTCTCCGGGAGCGGCCAGCCCCAGCATTTT CTSSFSGSGQPQHF
NA TRBJ2-3 NA TRBV7-3 TGTGCCAGCAGCTTAACAGGGGGTACTAGCACAGATACGCAGTATTTT CASSLTGGTSTDTQYF
NA TRBJ2-1 TRBD2 TRBV28 TGTGCCAGCACCCGGGAACTAGCGACAAACTACAATGAGCAGTTCTTC CASTRELATNYNEQFF
NA TRBJ2-7 NA TRBV15 TGTGCCACCAGCAGAGGACAACCAGCAACCTACGAGCAGTACTTC CATSRGQPATYEQYF
NA TRBJ2-7 NA TRBV5-1 TGCGCCAGCAGCCCAACTAGCCCGAGCTCCTACAATGAGCAGTACTTC CASSPTSPSSYNEQYF
few TRBJ2-5 NA TRBV3-1 TGTGCCAGCAGCCAAGCTATGTACCAAGAGACCCAGTACTTC CASSQAMYQETQYF